This TCR beta chain comes out of a study of radiation and T cells in renal cell carcinoma. TCRdb's copy holds only in-frame clones and misses some; the assay was immunoSEQ multiplex PCR. The data show about 24,000 clones, over 45% seen once. The treatment denotes: treatment-naive control, cytoreductive nephrectomy. Clear cell pathology was present in this patient's renal cell carcinoma. Findings of the study overall: Tumor samples were small regions of approximately 0.93 g. Top 100 clonotypes averaged approximately 50% in irradiated versus about 43% in nephrectomy-only tumors.

Germline V gene lookup returns CDR1 SGHTA and CDR2 FQGNSA. CDR3 length: 15 amino acids. V dropped 4 bases and J dropped 1 base, with 10 bases sitting between them. This clone turned up a few times. The antigen is unknown. V is TRBV7-2 and J is TRBJ1-4; TRBD1 might be the D (6 bases). The clonotype was recovered from a man aged 35-49 years with renal cell carcinoma. Source: tumor tissue, taken from a patient whose treatment was nephrectomy without radiotherapy. The CDR3 DNA reads TGTGCCAGCAGCTCACAGGGAGGAACTAATGAAAAACTGTTTTTT. Its protein is CASSSQGGTNEKLFF.